This is a list of T cell receptor beta chains from one sample in a study of cytomegalovirus exposure and HLA in healthy donors. Method: immunoSEQ multiplex PCR; TCRdb's copy keeps in-frame clones and lacks some. The table has roughly 160,000 clones, about four fifths seen once. The sample consisted of PBMCs. All receptors derive from a male donor in good health and CMV-seropositive. The CDR3 runs from the conserved cysteine through the conserved F or W. D genes are given only for firm matches. Rows may omit the clone size; those that give it use once, few, many or a size class.

size	V	J	D	DNA	CDR3
.	TRBV21-1	TRBJ2-5	.	TGTGCCAGCAGCAAACAGGGGGTTGTGGAGACCCAGTACTTC	CASSKQGVVETQYF
.	TRBV7-9	TRBJ1-3	TRBD1	TGTGCCAGCAGCCACTTTGGGACAGAGAGCGGAAACACCATATATTTT	CASSHFGTESGNTIYF
.	TRBV6-6	TRBJ1-6	TRBD1	TGTGCCAGCAGTTACGGGGGACAGGGGGGTTCACCCCTCCACTTT	CASSYGGQGGSPLHF
.	TRBV5-1	TRBJ2-7	.	TGCGCCAGCAGACTTCTCGAGCAGTACTTC	CASRLLEQYF
few	TRBV6-1	TRBJ2-4	.	TGTGCCAGTTCGGAGGGGTCAGCCAAAAACAGTCAGTACTTC	CASSEGSAKNSQYF
.	TRBV19	TRBJ1-1	.	TGTGCCAGTAGACAGACACCGAACACTGAAGCTTTCTTT	CASRQTPNTEAFF
.	TRBV28	TRBJ1-3	.	TGTGCCAGCAGGAGCTCTGGAAACACCATATATTTT	CASRSSGNTIYF
.	TRBV5-4	TRBJ2-4	.	TGTGCCAGCAGCTCGGTCTTAGCCAAAAACATTCAGTACTTC	CASSSVLAKNIQYF
.	TRBV6-1	TRBJ2-1	TRBD2	TGTGCCAGCAGTATCGCGGGAGGCCCCTACAATGAGCAGTTCTTC	CASSIAGGPYNEQFF
.	TRBV4-1	TRBJ1-1	.	TGCGCCAGCAGCCGTGTTTTTATGAACACTGAAGCTTTCTTT	CASSRVFMNTEAFF